This TCR beta chain was found in a study of cytomegalovirus exposure and HLA in healthy donors (TCRdb year 2017). Regarding the research as a whole: The 500 to 800 repertoires of the first cohort and the roughly 120 validation repertoires were produced on the same platform, according to a later analysis. A separate validation cohort of 100 to 150 different subjects was used in addition to the roughly 700-subject first cohort. The study aimed to test whether cataloging public T cell receptors could reveal signatures of past pathogen exposure. To predict cytomegalovirus infection status, the study combined high-throughput TCR immunosequencing, statistical association of individual TCRs with disease status, and machine learning. Study-wide conclusions, independent of this receptor: In a later analysis, TCRs clustered in the first cohort were found to also tend to co-occur in the 100 to 150 validation repertoires, with roughly 93% of cluster scores above 0. In the study, about 150 TCR beta chains were listed as associated with cytomegalovirus. The authors suggested that the approach could potentially be extended to other disease states and immunological phenotypes. A later analysis lacked HLA typing for the validation cohort, so it scored co-occurrence in that cohort across all 110 or so repertoires. Across donors, most TCR sequences were observed very rarely, whereas some public TCRs were present in many individuals. A few of the identified cytomegalovirus-associated TCR beta chains were confirmed in vitro to be specific for cytomegalovirus antigens. The classifier was reported to diagnose cytomegalovirus status with high specificity and sensitivity in both the original and validation cohorts.

Trimming at the junction amounts to 1 base on V and 7 bases on J, and the germline ends lie 7 bases apart. The CDR3 contains 13 residues, cysteine and phenylalanine counted. CDR3 DNA is the only sequence kept; it has 39 bases, read in frame from the first base. CDR1 and CDR2, looked up from the germline V gene, are SNHLY and FYNNEI. Library generation was performed with the immunoSEQ multiplex PCR assay. The authors' pipeline ran thus. A statistical classification framework was built to diagnose cytomegalovirus status from the catalog of TCR beta chain sequences. TCRdb took over this immuneACCESS table, retaining in-frame rearrangements with V and J assigned. Such tables are incomplete; in checked studies, under half of the missing clones stem from an unresolved V gene, and the remainder is unexplained. D and trimming were read from the DNA, whereas the V and J calls and clone size are those reported in that table. The sample table shows 150,000 to 200,000 clones, and roughly nine tenths are seen once. About 3% of the sample is taken by the ten largest.

This clone was counted only a few times. No antigen is known for it. No qualities accompany the bases; no much larger clone lies one base away. The donors belonged to the validation cohort of over a hundred subjects, which was separate from the approximately 700-subject first cohort. This sequence was found in a woman aged 18-35 years in good health and CMV-seropositive. The chain links TRBV2 with TRBJ1-4; the D gene remains uncertain. Sequencing was done on a sample of PBMCs. The bases are TGTGCCAGCAGTGAAGGACGGAGTGAAAAACTGTTTTTT. Its translation is CASSEGRSEKLFF.